Shown below are 3 T cell receptor beta chains from a single sample sequenced in a study of human T cells and chemical hapten exposure. TCRdb re-called the RACE reads with MiXCR, one entry per CDR3 protein. Seen here are approximately 350,000 distinct CDR3 sequences, approximately 6.3% observed once, and the top ten hold 7% to 10%. Noted time point: patch test 1, 2 weeks after DPC sensitization. Treatment noted: therapeutic diphenylcyclopropenone sensitization with weekly scalp DPC. The starting material was whole blood, obtained in connection with sensitization to the hapten diphenylcyclopropenone (DPC). The receptors were gathered from a woman aged 18 to 35 with alopecia areata. Some clones in this sample may be carry-over from other donors' samples.

On this clonotype: A read error may be the cause here, since a much bigger clone is one base away. The chain employs TRBV6-1 and TRBJ2-3; a weak D match, TRBD1 (5 bases). The better agreement between TRBJ1-5 and the DNA end casts doubt on the J call. CDR3 length: 14 amino acids. CDR1 and CDR2 from the germline V gene are MNHNS and SASEGT. CDR3 DNA sequence: TGTGCCAGCAGGGGACGAGAGAGCACAGATACGCAGCATTTT. This gives the protein CASRGRESTDTQHF.

The chain links TRBV27 to TRBJ2-7, with 9 bases matching TRBD1. Germline V gene lookup returns CDR1 MNHEY and CDR2 SMNVEV (reference sequence). The CDR3 has 15 residues. V was clipped by 5 bases and J by 4 bases; unmatched bases: 9. CDR3 coding DNA: TGTGCCAGCAGTCCGTACAGGGGGCGCGTGTACGAGCAGTACTTC. Its translation is CASSPYRGRVYEQYF.

This clonotype was recorded a few times. The CDR3 DNA reads as TGTGCCAGCAGCTTATCCAGACAGGGAGTATTGCAGTACTTC. This gives the protein CASSLSRQGVLQYF. This rearrangement joins TRBV7-8 to TRBJ2-7, with 7 bases lining up with TRBD1. The V gene end was trimmed by 2 bases and the J gene end by 9 bases; junction bases not matched to a gene: 10. The germline gives CDR1 SGHVS, CDR2 FQNEAQ. This CDR3 comprises 14 residues.